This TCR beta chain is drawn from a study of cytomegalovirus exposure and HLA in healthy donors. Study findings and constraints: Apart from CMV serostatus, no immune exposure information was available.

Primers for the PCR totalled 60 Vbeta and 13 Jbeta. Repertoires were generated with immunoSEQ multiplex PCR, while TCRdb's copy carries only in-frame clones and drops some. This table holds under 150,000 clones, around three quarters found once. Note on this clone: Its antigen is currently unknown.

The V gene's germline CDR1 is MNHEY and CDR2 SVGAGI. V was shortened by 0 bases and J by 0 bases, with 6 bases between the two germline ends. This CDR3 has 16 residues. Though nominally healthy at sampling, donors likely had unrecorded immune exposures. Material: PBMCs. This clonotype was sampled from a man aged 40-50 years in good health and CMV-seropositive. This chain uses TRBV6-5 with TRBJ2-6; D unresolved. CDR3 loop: CASSYSELSGANVLTF. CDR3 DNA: TGTGCCAGCAGTTACTCCGAACTCTCTGGGGCCAACGTCCTGACTTTC.